This record covers a single TCR beta chain. The antigen is undetermined. The data derive from a study of OX40 agonist ivuxolimab in advanced cancers. Study at large: Patients undergoing dose escalation presented with hepatocellular carcinoma, melanoma, renal cell or head and neck cancer. Aged roughly 23 to 90 with a mean of approximately 60 years, they were approximately 79% male.

Broader study findings: More expanded clones were found, on average, in CD8+ than in CD4+ T cells. There was clonal expansion of CD4+ and CD8+ blood T cells by week 6 at 0.1 to 3.0 mg/kg.

Clones were sequenced by immunoSEQ multiplex PCR, and TCRdb holds only the in-frame ones, with some missing. The data contain 5,500 to 7,000 clones, about 85% of them singletons. The CDR3 totals 18 residues. Germline V CDR1 and CDR2: SGHAT, FQNNGV. With 5 bases clipped from V and 2 bases from J, the junction kept 14 bases outside the gene matches. The sample consisted of CD4+ or CD8+ T cells sorted from blood, taken in a trial of the OX40 agonist ivuxolimab. The chain recombines TRBV11-2 with TRBJ2-3, with 9 bases aligning to TRBD2. This sequence originates from an adult with an advanced solid tumor such as melanoma, head and neck, liver or kidney cancer. DNA for the CDR3: TGTGCCAGCAGCCTACCCCCGTTGGTAGCGGGGGTCACAGATACGCAGTATTTT. Its protein is CASSLPPLVAGVTDTQYF.